The 24 T cell receptor beta chains below come from one sample, sequenced in a study of T cell responses to AZD1222 COVID-19 vaccine. The repertoire was sequenced with immunoSEQ multiplex PCR; TCRdb's copy has only in-frame clones and lacks some. Among 150,000 or so clones listed, roughly nine tenths were seen once. The specimen was peripheral blood, collected on day 0 of AZD1222 vaccination. The origin of the receptors is an adult in good health.

V is TRBV11-3 and J is TRBJ1-4, with TRBD1 identical over 8 bases. Germline values: CDR1 SGHNT, CDR2 YENEEA. This CDR3 has 15 amino acids. J was trimmed by 7 bases and V by 5 bases; bases with no gene match: 9. CDR3 DNA: TGTGCCAGCAGCCCCCTCAGGGGGCTCGGTGAAAAACTGTTTTTT. Translated: CASSPLRGLGEKLFF.

The chain uses TRBV6-5 and TRBJ2-7, with D perhaps TRBD1 or TRBD2 (6 bases each). Germline CDR1 MNHEY, CDR2 SVGAGI. V dropped 5 bases and J dropped 2 bases, with 13 bases sitting between them. The CDR3 is 14 amino acids. CDR3 bases: TGTGCCAGCAGTAAACAGGGAGGTCCCTACGAGCAGTACTTC. Protein sequence: CASSKQGGPYEQYF.

The V gene is TRBV10-2, the J gene TRBJ2-4; 8 positions match TRBD1. CDR1 and CDR2 from the germline V gene are WSHSY and SAAADI. The CDR3 covers 15 residues. V shed 6 bases, J shed 3 bases, and the junction held 7 bases outside the gene matches. The CDR3 DNA follows: TGCGCCAGCAGCCTGGACAGGGACGGCAAAAACATTCAGTACTTC. The encoded protein is CASSLDRDGKNIQYF.

The chain has TRBV4-1 and TRBJ1-5; TRBD1 matches 7 bases. V shed 4 bases, J shed 0 bases, and the junction held 9 bases outside the gene matches. Germline CDR1 and CDR2: MGHRA and YSYEKL. The CDR3 sequence is 17 residues long. In nucleotides, the CDR3 is TGCGCCAGCAGCCCCCGAAGACAGGGCAATAGCAATCAGCCCCAGCATTTT. The encoded protein is CASSPRRQGNSNQPQHF.

The chain recombines TRBV5-4 with TRBJ1-3; 8 bases map to TRBD1. With 2 bases clipped from V and 2 bases from J, the junction kept 0 bases outside the gene matches. CDR1 is SGHNT, CDR2 YYREEE, per germline (reference sequence). The CDR3 loop spans 14 amino acids. The CDR3 sequence is CASSLQGAGNTIYF. Here the CDR3 DNA reads TGTGCCAGCAGCTTACAGGGGGCTGGAAACACCATATATTTT.

The chain recombines TRBV12-3 or TRBV12-4 with TRBJ1-2, with D perhaps TRBD1 (6 bases). The ends were cut back, 5 bases at V and 5 bases at J, with 12 bases in the middle. CDR3 length equals 13 residues. CDR3 nucleotides: TGTGCCAGCAGTAGACAGGCCGCGTATGGCTACACCTTC. Translated: CASSRQAAYGYTF.

The gene calls are TRBV28 and TRBJ1-2, with 8 bases matching TRBD1. Germline CDR1 and CDR2: MDHEN and SYDVKM. CDR3 length equals 14 residues. With V trimmed by 2 bases and J by 5 bases, 4 bases remained unmatched. The CDR3 is CASSLMQGAYGYTF. The CDR3 region has the DNA TGTGCCAGCAGTTTAATGCAGGGGGCATATGGCTACACCTTC.

The chain employs TRBV14 and TRBJ1-2; 8 bases match TRBD1. After removal of 6 bases from V and 8 bases from J, the junction contained 17 bases not matched to a gene. Germline V gives CDR1 SGHDN, CDR2 FVKESK. This CDR3 region has 16 residues. The CDR3 region is CASRAHAEDRVEGYTF. CDR3 sequence (DNA): TGTGCCAGCAGGGCCCACGCAGAGGACAGGGTGGAAGGCTACACCTTC.

The gene calls are TRBV6-5 and TRBJ2-7, with D perhaps given as TRBD1 or TRBD2 (5 bases each). Trimming left V 7 bases short and J 2 bases short, with 15 bases between. Germline V gives CDR1 MNHEY, CDR2 SVGAGI. This CDR3 is 14 amino acids long. The CDR3 nucleotides are TGTGCCAGCAACCGGGACCGAGGAACCTACGAGCAGTACTTC. Amino acid sequence: CASNRDRGTYEQYF.

For the CDR3, the DNA is TGTGCCAGTAGTTATGACAGGGCGAGCAATCAGCCCCAGCATTTT. It specifies CASSYDRASNQPQHF. The chain couples TRBV19 to TRBJ1-5, with TRBD1 matching over 7 bases. The CDR3 loop spans 15 amino acids. With 5 bases clipped from V and 1 base from J, the junction kept 5 bases outside the gene matches. CDR1 and CDR2 from the germline V gene are LNHDA and SQIVND (reference sequence). Variable domain in full (rest from reference TRBV19 and TRBJ1-5): DGGITQSPKYLFRKEGQNVTLSCEQNLNHDAMYWYRQDPGQGLRLIYYSQIVNDFQKGDIAEGYSVSREKKESFPLTVTSAQKNPTAFYLCASSYDRASNQPQHFGDGTRLSIL.

The rearrangement links TRBV3-1 (or the pseudogene TRBV3-2) to TRBJ1-6; 7 bases are shared with TRBD1. The J segment lost 9 bases and the V segment lost 0 bases, leaving 8 bases of the junction unmatched. In germline, CDR1 is LGHDT, CDR2 YNNKEL (reference sequence). This CDR3 comprises 16 residues. The CDR3 region has the DNA TGTGCCAGCAGCCAAGATCTCCCAGGGGGTGGTTCACCCCTCCACTTT. Its translation: CASSQDLPGGGSPLHF.

The chain links TRBV5-8 to TRBJ1-2; a possible D gene is TRBD1 (6 bases). There are 13 residues in the CDR3. V shed 3 bases and J shed 4 bases, with 10 bases lying between them. The germline gives CDR1 SGHTS, CDR2 YDEGEE. In DNA, the CDR3 is TGTGCCAGCAGCTCGACAGGCTCCTATGGCTACACCTTC. The encoded protein is CASSSTGSYGYTF.

This clone appeared once. V gene TRBV28 combines with J gene TRBJ1-3; no definite D call. There are 15 residues in the CDR3. The germline V gene encodes CDR1 MDHEN and CDR2 SYDVKM. The V and J ends lost 0 bases and 7 bases respectively, with 13 bases between them. CDR3 in DNA: TGTGCCAGCAGTTTATGGGTGGCGGGGAGTAACACCATATATTTT. Its translation is CASSLWVAGSNTIYF.

The V gene is TRBV5-4, the J gene TRBJ2-3, with D perhaps matching TRBD1 or TRBD2 (6 bases each). The length of the CDR3 is 15 residues. Germline V CDR1 and CDR2: SGHNT, YYREEE (reference sequence). V was cut by 3 bases and J by 0 bases, with 11 bases left in between. For the CDR3, the DNA is TGTGCCAGCAGCTACGGGGGCCCAAGCACAGATACGCAGTATTTT. Residues: CASSYGGPSTDTQYF.

This clone has just one count. The CDR3: CASSQARELYGYTF. CDR3 coding DNA: TGTGCCAGCAGCCAAGCAAGGGAACTCTATGGCTACACCTTC. V usage is TRBV4-2 and J usage is TRBJ1-2; D remains ambiguous. Trimming removed 1 base from V and 4 bases from J, with 10 bases in between. Per the germline V gene, CDR1 is LGHNA and CDR2 is YNFKEQ. The CDR3 runs to 14 residues.

This chain uses TRBV30 with TRBJ1-6; the D is unclear. Germline-derived CDR1 and CDR2 are GTSNPN and SVGIG (reference sequence). Between the trimmed V and J ends, which lost 3 bases and 10 bases, there was a span of 10 bases. CDR3 length: 12 residues. The CDR3 nucleotides are TGTGCCTGGAGCCCGCTGAAGTCACCCCTCCACTTT. It specifies CAWSPLKSPLHF. Based on the CDR3 plus reference TRBV30 and TRBJ1-6, the full variable domain is SQTIHQWPATLVQPVGSPLSLECTVEGTSNPNLYWYRQAAGRGLQLLFYSVGIGQISSEVPQNLSASRPQDRQFILSSKKLLLSDSGFYLCAWSPLKSPLHFGNGTRLTVT.

The CDR3 spells CASSWETSTDTQYF. CDR3 DNA: TGTGCCAGTTCCTGGGAAACTAGCACAGATACGCAGTATTTT. J is TRBJ2-3 and V is TRBV6-5; D is undetermined. This CDR3 comprises 14 residues. The V gene lost 9 bases and the J gene lost 0 bases, with 13 bases spanning the gap. From germline, CDR1 is MNHEY and CDR2 SVGAGI.

CDR3 DNA: TGTGCCAGCAGCTTAGGGGCAGGGGGCAATCAGCCCCAGCATTTT. Its protein is CASSLGAGGNQPQHF. The V and J genes are TRBV7-9 and TRBJ1-5; weak D call: TRBD1 (6 bases). Trimming took off 1 base at V and 2 bases at J, with 9 bases between the two ends. The germline V gene has CDR1 SEHNR and CDR2 FQNEAQ (reference sequence). There are 15 residues in the CDR3. Full variable domain (rest looked up from reference TRBV7-9 and TRBJ1-5): DTGVSQNPRHKITKRGQNVTFRCDPISEHNRLYWYRQTLGQGPEFLTYFQNEAQLEKSRLLSDRFSAERPKGSFSTLEIQRTEQGDSAMYLCASSLGAGGNQPQHFGDGTRLSIL.

This chain joins TRBV6-1 and TRBJ1-3, with TRBD1 identical over 7 bases. The CDR3 loop spans 18 amino acids. The V and J ends lost 0 bases and 0 bases, in that order; junction bases with no gene match: 8. The germline V gene encodes CDR1 MNHNS and CDR2 SASEGT. This CDR3 is CASSEARQGGYSGNTIYF. The CDR3 region has the DNA TGTGCCAGCAGTGAAGCGCGACAGGGTGGATACTCTGGAAACACCATATATTTT.

The DNA of the CDR3 is TGTGCCAGTACCCTAGGTTCAGGGTTTTGGCAGCCCCAGCATTTT. Translated, it gives CASTLGSGFWQPQHF. V usage is TRBV19 and J usage is TRBJ1-5, with D possibly being TRBD1 (5 bases). V shed 7 bases and J shed 7 bases, with 20 bases lying between them. In germline, CDR1 is LNHDA, CDR2 SQIVND (reference sequence). The CDR3 is 15 residues long. Filled out from reference TRBV19 and TRBJ1-5, the complete variable domain reads DGGITQSPKYLFRKEGQNVTLSCEQNLNHDAMYWYRQDPGQGLRLIYYSQIVNDFQKGDIAEGYSVSREKKESFPLTVTSAQKNPTAFYLCASTLGSGFWQPQHFGDGTRLSIL.

The chain joins TRBV9 to TRBJ2-1, with D possibly being TRBD1 or TRBD2 (6 bases each). The CDR3 has 14 residues. Germline V lookup: CDR1 SGDLS, CDR2 YYNGEE. V lost 2 bases, J lost 4 bases, and 10 bases lay in between. The CDR3 loop is CASSVTGTYNEQFF. CDR3 in DNA: TGTGCCAGCAGCGTCACAGGGACTTACAATGAGCAGTTCTTC.

The J gene is TRBJ1-2, the V gene TRBV2; 8 positions agree with TRBD1. V lost 4 bases, J lost 6 bases, and 4 bases stayed unmatched. Germline loops: CDR1 SNHLY, CDR2 FYNNEI. The CDR3 sequence is 13 residues long. The chain's CDR3 is CASSGTGTNGYTF. CDR3 nucleotides: TGTGCCAGCAGTGGGACAGGGACGAATGGCTACACCTTC.

The chain recombines TRBV4-3 with TRBJ1-2, with a weak D call TRBD1 (5 bases). This CDR3 has 13 amino acids. V lost 0 bases, J lost 6 bases, and 8 bases lay in between. The germline V gene encodes CDR1 LGHNA and CDR2 YSLEER. The CDR3 loop is CASSQDTGDGYTF. The CDR3 region has the DNA TGCGCCAGCAGCCAAGATACAGGCGATGGCTACACCTTC.

V usage is TRBV6-5 and J usage is TRBJ2-1, with 9 bases matching TRBD2. Germline V gene data show CDR1 as MNHEY and CDR2 as SVGAGI. Trimming removed 2 bases from V and 8 bases from J; junction bases left unmatched: 4. The CDR3 loop spans 14 amino acids. CDR3 nucleotide sequence: TGTGCCAGCAGTTACGGGCGGGGGGGCCATGAGCAGTTCTTC. This codes for CASSYGRGGHEQFF.